The 2 T cell receptor beta chains given below trace back to one sample, sequenced in a study of cytomegalovirus exposure and HLA in healthy donors (dated by TCRdb to about 2017). Library creation used the immunoSEQ multiplex PCR assay. For the multiplex PCR, a mixture combining 60 forward primers for TCR Vbeta segments and 13 reverse primers for TCR Jbeta segments was used. In its TCRdb copy, this immuneACCESS table keeps in-frame sequences only and misses some clones. Where compared with another copy, unresolved V genes explain less than half of these, and the others have no known cause. The sample includes about 80,000 clones, with 70% to 80% observed a single time. The ten largest clonotypes hold 2% to 3% of the sample. Sequencing used PBMCs. The origin of the receptors is a man aged 30 to 45 in good health and CMV-seronegative.

The chain has TRBV9 and TRBJ1-6; no clear D. Germline V gives CDR1 SGDLS, CDR2 YYNGEE. Between the trimmed V and J ends, which lost 7 bases and 10 bases, there was a span of 15 bases. The CDR3 is 13 amino acids. CDR3 DNA: TGTGCCAGCCGGACTGACCACTGGTCACCCCTCCACTTT. This gives the protein CASRTDHWSPLHF.

This clone has a handful of counts. The chain recombines TRBV4-3 with TRBJ1-4, with D possibly being TRBD1 (5 bases). This CDR3 is 14 amino acids long. Trimming took off 1 base at V and 6 bases at J, with 9 bases between the two ends. CDR1 is LGHNA, CDR2 YSLEER, per germline. DNA for the CDR3: TGCGCCAGCAGCCAAGGGGGCCCCTATGAAAAACTGTTTTTT. Its translation is CASSQGGPYEKLFF.